This T cell receptor beta chain was recovered during a study of blood T cells in healthy people across ages. Study-wide results and limits: Diversity estimates from one million T cells were considered underestimates.

As for this clonotype: As yet, its antigen is unknown. One junction end does not reproduce the germline sequence, and a read error may be involved.

Using a J-beta primer mix together with a sample-barcoded 5' primer, a second PCR was run for roughly 6 to 12 cycles. TCRdb reprocessed the 5' RACE reads via MiXCR and lists one record per CDR3 protein. Of fewer than 2,000,000 distinct CDR3 sequences listed, about 31% are singletons. The CDR3 consists of 13 residues. In germline, CDR1 is DFQATT, CDR2 SNEGSKA (reference sequence). Sequencing was performed on blood. The chain carries TRBV20-1 and TRBJ2-7, with a possible D match to TRBD1 (6 bases). This clonotype was obtained from a woman aged 30 to 39 in good health. The DNA of the CDR3 is TGCAGTGCTAGGAGACAGGCGATCTACAAGCAGTACTTC. This translates into CSARRQAIYKQYF.